This T cell receptor (beta chain) was captured by sequencing in a study of early T cells in non-severe SARS-CoV-2 infection. On the study more broadly: Investigators sequenced bulk RNA drawn from unsorted whole blood, and chains remained unpaired. Points from the study as a whole: Anti-spike CD8 responses were favored by VDJdb matching, which missed private and CD4 specificities.

Tagging with unique molecular identifiers was applied to individual cDNA molecules. One entry per CDR3 protein, called by TCRdb with MiXCR from the 5' RACE reads. The sample gives around 70,000 distinct CDR3 sequences, about a tenth of which show up once; about 6.4% is in the top ten. V lost 4 bases and J 7 bases, leaving 20 bases between the germline ends. The CDR3 is 16 amino acids. Germline loops: CDR1 WNHNN, CDR2 SYGVQD (reference sequence). A remark on this clonotype: Its specificity is not known.

Material: whole blood. The source is an adult who was a healthcare worker with PCR-confirmed SARS-CoV-2 infection or an uninfected control (not recorded which). The chain combines TRBV10-1 with TRBJ1-5; D may be TRBD1 (5 bases). Here the CDR3 reads CASSGEGRGVRQPQHF. The CDR3 DNA is TGCGCCAGCAGTGGGGAGGGGAGAGGGGTCAGGCAGCCCCAGCATTTT.